This T cell receptor beta chain was profiled in a study of blood T cell repertoires in COVID-19. CDR1 SQVTM and CDR2 ANQGSEA come from the germline V gene. The CDR3 extends over 13 amino acids. The V gene end was trimmed by 0 bases and the J gene end by 8 bases; junction bases not matched to a gene: 5. TCRdb's copy holds only in-frame clones and misses some; the assay was immunoSEQ multiplex PCR. The profile shows 90,000 or so clones, 81% of them singletons. The clonotype was recovered from a man older than 75 with active or convalescent COVID-19. Sequencing used peripheral blood. The chain employs TRBV29-1 and TRBJ1-1; 8 bases map to TRBD1. The CDR3 DNA reads TGCAGCGTTGAAGAGGGGGACAGGACCGAAGCTTTCTTT. Translated, it gives CSVEEGDRTEAFF.